These 17 T cell receptor beta chains originate from one sample sequenced in a study of blood T cell repertoires in COVID-19. Repertoires were generated with immunoSEQ multiplex PCR, while TCRdb's copy carries only in-frame clones and drops some. The sample carries over 150,000 clones, about four fifths recorded once. The sequencing sample was made of peripheral blood. These receptors came from a woman in her fifties or sixties with acute or convalescent COVID-19.

The chain combines TRBV28 with TRBJ2-7; TRBD1 matches 8 bases. With V trimmed by 6 bases and J by 3 bases, 7 bases remained unmatched. This CDR3 region has 14 residues. Germline V gene lookup returns CDR1 MDHEN and CDR2 SYDVKM. CDR3 loop: CASSPGGRNYEQYF. The CDR3 region has the DNA TGTGCCAGCAGCCCAGGGGGCAGAAACTACGAGCAGTACTTC.

J is TRBJ1-5 and V is TRBV10-2; D possibly corresponds to TRBD1 (6 bases). V shed 6 bases and J shed 0 bases, with 18 bases lying between them. CDR1 and CDR2 (germline): WSHSY, SAAADI. CDR3 length: 17 residues. The DNA of the CDR3 is TGCGCCAGCAGCCGGGGATCAGGGGTCTATAGCAATCAGCCCCAGCATTTT. The encoded protein is CASSRGSGVYSNQPQHF.

The rearrangement uses TRBV10-3 and TRBJ1-1, with D tentatively TRBD1 (6 bases). Germline CDR1 reads ENHRY; CDR2 reads SYGVKD. The CDR3 extends over 13 amino acids. V was pared by 6 bases and J by 1 base, with 9 bases between. For the CDR3, the DNA is TGTGCCATCAGCCAGGACAGGAACACTGAAGCTTTCTTT. Translation gives CAISQDRNTEAFF.

This sequence joins TRBV3-1 (or the pseudogene TRBV3-2) and TRBJ1-2; the D gene is possibly TRBD1 (5 bases). With 0 bases removed from V and 3 bases from J, the gap between germline ends came to 11 bases. Germline V gene data show CDR1 as LGHDT and CDR2 as YNNKEL (reference sequence). The CDR3 sequence is 15 residues long. Here the CDR3 reads CASSQDHPGDYGYTF. As DNA, the CDR3 is TGTGCCAGCAGCCAAGATCACCCGGGGGACTATGGCTACACCTTC.

CDR3 amino acids: CASSLEGTGAYEQYF. The CDR3, as DNA: TGTGCCAGCAGCCTGGAGGGGACGGGGGCCTACGAGCAGTACTTC. V is TRBV11-3 and J is TRBJ2-7; a weak D match, TRBD2 (6 bases). V was pared by 5 bases and J by 2 bases, with 16 bases between. Germline loops: CDR1 SGHNT, CDR2 YENEEA. The CDR3 totals 15 residues.

The chain recombines TRBV2 with TRBJ1-5, with 7 bases fitting TRBD1. Germline CDR1 SNHLY, CDR2 FYNNEI. The CDR3 covers 15 residues. With V trimmed by 5 bases and J by 4 bases, 8 bases remained unmatched. CDR3 coding DNA: TGTGCCAGCAGTTCAAGGGGGCCGGTGAATCAGCCCCAGCATTTT. Translating gives CASSSRGPVNQPQHF.

The chain has TRBV7-2 and TRBJ2-5; D is perhaps TRBD2 (6 bases). Germline CDR1 reads SGHTA; CDR2 reads FQGNSA. The CDR3 is 15 amino acids. The V end lost 5 bases, the J end lost 1 base, and 14 bases lay between the germline ends. The CDR3: CASSPTRGLQETQYF. Written as DNA, the CDR3 is TGTGCCAGCAGCCCCACTAGGGGACTCCAAGAGACCCAGTACTTC.

The chain carries TRBV12-5 and TRBJ2-2, with D possibly matching TRBD1 (6 bases). The V gene lost 5 bases and the J gene lost 4 bases, with 17 bases spanning the gap. The CDR3 extends over 16 amino acids. Germline V gives CDR1 LGHNT, CDR2 FRNRAP. The chain's CDR3 is CASGPGNRVGTGELFF. The CDR3 DNA is TGTGCTAGTGGTCCCGGGAACAGGGTCGGCACCGGGGAGCTGTTTTTT.

The chain has TRBV2 and TRBJ2-2; TRBD2 aligns across 8 bases. The CDR3 contains 14 residues. Germline trimming cut 0 bases from V and 13 bases from J; bases unmatched to any gene: 7. Germline loops: CDR1 SNHLY, CDR2 FYNNEI. The CDR3 DNA follows: TGTGCCAGCAGTGAAGCGCTTCGGGAGGGGCGGCTGTTTTTT. Translating it yields CASSEALREGRLFF. Full variable domain (outside the CDR3, taken from reference TRBV2 and TRBJ2-2): EPEVTQTPSHQVTQMGQEVILRCVPISNHLYFYWYRQILGQKVEFLVSFYNNEISEKSEIFDDQFSVERPDGSNFTLKIRSTKLEDSAMYFCASSEALREGRLFFGEGSRLTVL.

This clone appeared a few times. The J gene is TRBJ1-2, the V gene TRBV4-2; D uncertain. The CDR3 is 14 residues long. V gave up 1 base and J gave up 4 bases, with 10 bases separating them. CDR1 is LGHNA and CDR2 is YNFKEQ in the germline V gene. CDR3 residues: CASSQGGPGYGYTF. The CDR3 DNA follows: TGTGCCAGCAGCCAAGGAGGGCCTGGCTATGGCTACACCTTC.

This clone was seen only once. This CDR3 is CASSYSKVGRGYEQYF. DNA for the CDR3: TGTGCCAGCAGTTACTCGAAAGTGGGGAGGGGCTACGAGCAGTACTTC. The chain is built from TRBV6-5 and TRBJ2-7; 7 nucleotides align to TRBD2. CDR1 is MNHEY and CDR2 is SVGAGI in the germline V gene. The ends lost 0 bases at V and 3 bases at J; junction bases unmatched: 8. CDR3 length: 16 amino acids.

The rearrangement links TRBV24-1 to TRBJ2-2; TRBD1 might be the D (6 bases). CDR3 size: 14 residues. Trimming took off 10 bases at V and 5 bases at J, with 16 bases between the two ends. The germline V gene has CDR1 KGHDR and CDR2 SFDVKD. CDR3 sequence (DNA): TGTGCCACTAGAGGGGACACAGGGACCGGGGAGCTGTTTTTT. It codes for CATRGDTGTGELFF.

The genes are TRBV7-8 and TRBJ1-6; D remains ambiguous. Germline loops: CDR1 SGHVS, CDR2 FQNEAQ. The ends were cut back, 1 base at V and 6 bases at J, with 7 bases in the middle. The CDR3 is made up of 14 amino acids. CDR3 loop: CASSLGSSNSPLHF. The CDR3, as DNA: TGTGCCAGCAGCTTAGGCAGTTCTAATTCACCCCTCCACTTT.

The chain recombines TRBV4-1 with TRBJ2-7; 13 bases agree with TRBD2. With V trimmed by 0 bases and J by 3 bases, 2 bases remained unmatched. Germline values: CDR1 MGHRA, CDR2 YSYEKL. CDR3 length: 16 residues. CDR3 nucleotides: TGCGCCAGCAGCCAAGATTGGACTAGCGGGGGCTACGAGCAGTACGTC. Amino acid sequence: CASSQDWTSGGYEQYV.

The V and J genes are TRBV6-1 and TRBJ2-3; TRBD2 aligns across 7 bases. There are 15 residues in the CDR3. Losses at the gene ends were 2 bases for V and 0 bases for J; bases not matched to a gene: 2. Germline assignment: CDR1 MNHNS and CDR2 SASEGT. The CDR3 region is CASSERRGSTDTQYF. The CDR3 DNA reads as TGTGCCAGCAGTGAACGGCGGGGGAGCACAGATACGCAGTATTTT.

This chain links TRBV6-5 with TRBJ1-3, with unresolved D. This CDR3 region has 15 residues. Germline lookup yields CDR1 MNHEY and CDR2 SVGAGI. V dropped 5 bases and J dropped 0 bases, with 11 bases sitting between them. CDR3 in amino acids: CASSLDGLSGNTIYF. The CDR3 DNA is TGTGCCAGCAGTCTCGACGGACTCTCTGGAAACACCATATATTTT.

V usage is TRBV28 and J usage is TRBJ2-3, with 10 bases fitting TRBD2. J gave up 6 bases and V 3 bases, and 9 bases lay outside the gene matches. Germline CDR1 reads MDHEN; CDR2 reads SYDVKM. CDR3 length: 16 amino acids. The CDR3, as DNA: TGTGCCAGCAGTTTCGGAGCGGGGGGGTCCGGGGATACGCAGTATTTT. Amino acids: CASSFGAGGSGDTQYF.